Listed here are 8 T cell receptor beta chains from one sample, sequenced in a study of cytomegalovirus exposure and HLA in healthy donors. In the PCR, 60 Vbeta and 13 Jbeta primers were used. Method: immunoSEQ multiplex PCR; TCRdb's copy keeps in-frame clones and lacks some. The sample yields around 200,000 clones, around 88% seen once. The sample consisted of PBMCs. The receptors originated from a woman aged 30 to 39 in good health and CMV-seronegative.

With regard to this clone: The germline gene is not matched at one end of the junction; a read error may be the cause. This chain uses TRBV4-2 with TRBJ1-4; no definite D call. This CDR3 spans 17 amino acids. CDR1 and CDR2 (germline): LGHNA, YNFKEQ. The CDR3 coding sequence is TGTGCCAGCAACCAAGCCCCCCGGAGCGGGGCTAATGAAAAACTGTTTTTT. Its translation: CASNQAPRSGANEKLFF.

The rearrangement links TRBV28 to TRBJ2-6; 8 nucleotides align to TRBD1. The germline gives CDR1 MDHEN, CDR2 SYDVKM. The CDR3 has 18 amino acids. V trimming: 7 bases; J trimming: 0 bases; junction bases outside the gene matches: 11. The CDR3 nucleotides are TGTGCCAGCATTCCCTCGGGACAGGCCGCCTCTGGGGCCAACGTCCTGACTTTC. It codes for CASIPSGQAASGANVLTF. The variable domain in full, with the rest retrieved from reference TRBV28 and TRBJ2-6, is DVKVTQSSRYLVKRTGEKVFLECVQDMDHENMFWYRQDPGLGLRLIYFSYDVKMKEKGDIPEGYSVSREKKERFSLILESASTNQTSMYLCASIPSGQAASGANVLTFGAGSRLTVL.

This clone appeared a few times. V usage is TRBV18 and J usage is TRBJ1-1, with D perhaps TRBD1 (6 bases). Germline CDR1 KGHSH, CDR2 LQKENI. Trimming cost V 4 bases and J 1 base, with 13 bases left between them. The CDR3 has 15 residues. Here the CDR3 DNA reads TGTGCCAGCTCACTCAGGGCAGGGGAGAACACTGAAGCTTTCTTT. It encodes CASSLRAGENTEAFF.

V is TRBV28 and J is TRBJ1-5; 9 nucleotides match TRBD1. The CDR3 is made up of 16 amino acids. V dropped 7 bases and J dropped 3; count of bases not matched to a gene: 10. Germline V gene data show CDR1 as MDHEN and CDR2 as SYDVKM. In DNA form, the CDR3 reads TGTGCCAGCACCGAACAGGGGGCGTGGATCAATCAGCCCCAGCATTTT. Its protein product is CASTEQGAWINQPQHF.

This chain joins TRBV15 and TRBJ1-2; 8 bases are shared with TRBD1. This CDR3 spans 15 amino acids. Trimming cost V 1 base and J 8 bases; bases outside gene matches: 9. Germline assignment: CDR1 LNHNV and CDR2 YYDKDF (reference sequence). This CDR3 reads CATSRGRDRYRGYTF. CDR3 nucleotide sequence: TGTGCCACCAGCAGAGGCCGGGACAGGTATCGCGGCTACACCTTC.

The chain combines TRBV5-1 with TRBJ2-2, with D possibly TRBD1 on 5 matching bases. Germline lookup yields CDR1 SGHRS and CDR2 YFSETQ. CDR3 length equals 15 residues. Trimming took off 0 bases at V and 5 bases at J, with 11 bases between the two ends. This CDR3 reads CASSLGRAVTGELFF. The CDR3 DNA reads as TGCGCCAGCAGCTTGGGCAGGGCTGTGACCGGGGAGCTGTTTTTT.

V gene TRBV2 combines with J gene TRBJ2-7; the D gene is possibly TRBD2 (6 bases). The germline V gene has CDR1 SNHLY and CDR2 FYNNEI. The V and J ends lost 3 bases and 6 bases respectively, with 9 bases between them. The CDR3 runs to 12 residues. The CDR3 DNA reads TGTGCCAGCAGTGACGGGAGCTTCGAGCAGTACTTC. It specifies CASSDGSFEQYF.

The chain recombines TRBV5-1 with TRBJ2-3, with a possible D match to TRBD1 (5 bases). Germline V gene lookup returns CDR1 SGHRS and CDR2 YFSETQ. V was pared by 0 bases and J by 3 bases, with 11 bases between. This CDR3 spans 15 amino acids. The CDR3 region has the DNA TGCGCCAGCAGCTTGGCGGACACGGTGACAGATACGCAGTATTTT. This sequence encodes CASSLADTVTDTQYF. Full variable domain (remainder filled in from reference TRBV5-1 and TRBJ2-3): KAGVTQTPRYLIKTRGQQVTLSCSPISGHRSVSWYQQTPGQGLQFLFEYFSETQRNKGNFPGRFSGRQFSNSRSEMNVSTLELGDSALYLCASSLADTVTDTQYFGPGTRLTVL.